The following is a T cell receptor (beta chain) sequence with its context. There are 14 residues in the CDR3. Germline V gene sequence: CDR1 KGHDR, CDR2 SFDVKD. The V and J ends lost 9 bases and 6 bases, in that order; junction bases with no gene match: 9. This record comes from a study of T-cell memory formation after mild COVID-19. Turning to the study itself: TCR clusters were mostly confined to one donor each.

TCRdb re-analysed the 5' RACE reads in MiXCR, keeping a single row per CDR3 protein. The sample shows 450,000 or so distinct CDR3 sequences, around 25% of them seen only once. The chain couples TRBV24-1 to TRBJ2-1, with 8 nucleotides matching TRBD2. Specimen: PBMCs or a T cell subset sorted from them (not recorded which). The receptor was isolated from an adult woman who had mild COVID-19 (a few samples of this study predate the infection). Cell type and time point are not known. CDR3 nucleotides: TGTGCCACCCATGGGGGGCGGGAGGCCAATGAGCAGTTCTTC. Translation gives CATHGGREANEQFF.